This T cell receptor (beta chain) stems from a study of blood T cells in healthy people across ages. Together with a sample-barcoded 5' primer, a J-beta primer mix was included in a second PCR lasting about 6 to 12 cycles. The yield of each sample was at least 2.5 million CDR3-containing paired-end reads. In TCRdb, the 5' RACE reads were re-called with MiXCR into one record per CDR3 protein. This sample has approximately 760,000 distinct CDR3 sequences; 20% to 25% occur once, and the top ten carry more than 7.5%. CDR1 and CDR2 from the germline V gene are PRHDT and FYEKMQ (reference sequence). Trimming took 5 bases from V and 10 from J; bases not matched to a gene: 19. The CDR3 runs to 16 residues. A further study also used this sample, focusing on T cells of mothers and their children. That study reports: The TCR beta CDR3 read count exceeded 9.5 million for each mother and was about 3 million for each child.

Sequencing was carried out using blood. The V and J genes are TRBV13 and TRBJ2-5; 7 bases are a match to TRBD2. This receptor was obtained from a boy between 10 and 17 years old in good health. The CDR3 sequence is CASSPPDGGRARDQYF. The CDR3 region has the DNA TGTGCCAGCAGCCCCCCGGACGGAGGGAGGGCAAGAGACCAGTACTTC.